This T cell receptor (beta chain) was recovered during a study of blood T cell repertoires in COVID-19. Overall study: Acute and convalescent COVID-19 samples came from the United States, Italy and Spain. T cells, B-cell-depleted T cells, or PBMCs provided the cDNA or gDNA that served as material.

V was clipped by 5 bases and J by 4 bases; unmatched bases: 5. The V gene's germline CDR1 is SGHAT and CDR2 FQNNGV. This CDR3 contains 14 residues. Per the authors' pipeline: The assay estimated nucleated cells by amplifying reference gene primers. This table comes from immunoSEQ multiplex PCR, and its TCRdb copy is limited to in-frame clones, with some not included. D and trimming were read from the DNA, whereas the V and J calls and clone size are those reported in that table. The sample yields approximately 51,000 clones, 80% to 90% seen once. This clonotype was obtained from a man aged 50 to 60 with active COVID-19. The sample taken for sequencing was peripheral blood. The chain recombines TRBV11-2 with TRBJ1-3; 7 positions agree with TRBD1. The CDR3 sequence: CASSAPGQGNTIYF. DNA of the CDR3: TGTGCCAGCAGCGCCCCGGGACAGGGAAACACCATATATTTT. The full variable domain, rest sourced from reference TRBV11-2 and TRBJ1-3, is EAGVAQSPRYKIIEKRQSVAFWCNPISGHATLYWYQQILGQGPKLLIQFQNNGVVDDSQLPKDRFSAERLKGVDSTLKIQPAKLEDSAVYLCASSAPGQGNTIYFGEGSWLTVV.